The next 14 T cell receptor beta chains were all read from a single sample in a study of blood T cells in healthy people across ages. It was with a sample-barcoded 5' primer and a J-beta primer mix that a second PCR of roughly 7 to 11 cycles was run. TCRdb ran MiXCR on the 5' RACE reads and lists one entry per CDR3 protein. The table has roughly 800,000 distinct CDR3 sequences, roughly 25% seen once; the top ten hold about 2.9%. These data were also filed under a second study, of T cells of mothers and their children.

Sequencing used blood. These receptors all stem from a boy aged 5-17 years in good health.

This clonotype showed up just a few times. The chain employs TRBV7-9 and TRBJ2-4; no reliable D call. This CDR3 contains 15 residues. Germline assignment: CDR1 SEHNR and CDR2 FQNEAQ (reference sequence). The V end lost 2 bases, the J end lost 2 bases, and 10 bases lay between the germline ends. The CDR3 sequence: CASSLIWDTKNIQYF. Written as DNA, the CDR3 is TGTGCCAGCAGCTTAATATGGGATACCAAAAACATTCAGTACTTC.

The rearrangement uses TRBV7-6 and TRBJ2-4, with 10 bases fitting TRBD2. CDR1 and CDR2 (germline): SGHVS, FNYEAQ. CDR3 size: 15 residues. V was pared by 1 base and J by 4 bases, with 1 base of the junction left unmatched. CDR3 sequence: CASSLGAGGKNIQYF. Written as DNA, the CDR3 is TGTGCCAGCAGCTTAGGAGCGGGGGGGAAAAACATTCAGTACTTC.

The V gene is TRBV7-9, the J gene TRBJ1-4; 8 nucleotides align to TRBD1. V shed 5 bases and J 7 bases; nucleotides not matched to a gene: 6. CDR3 length equals 14 residues. CDR1 and CDR2 from the germline V gene are SEHNR and FQNEAQ (reference sequence). The CDR3 protein is CASSRTGITEKLFF. In nucleotides, the CDR3 is TGTGCCAGCAGCCGGACAGGGATAACTGAAAAACTGTTTTTT.

This clonotype was seen a handful of times. This CDR3 is CASSFPGVNEQFF. In nucleotides, the CDR3 is TGTGCCAGCAGCTTTCCCGGAGTCAATGAGCAGTTCTTC. The chain joins TRBV7-2 to TRBJ2-1; no clear D gene. V dropped 3 bases and J dropped 6 bases, with 9 bases sitting between them. This CDR3 contains 13 residues. CDR1 SGHTA and CDR2 FQGNSA come from the germline V gene.

This sequence joins TRBV12-3 or TRBV12-4 and TRBJ1-2; 7 bases align to TRBD1. The CDR3 length is 13 residues. Trimming removed 6 bases from V and 5 bases from J; junction bases left unmatched: 6. CDR3 coding DNA: TGTGCCAGCAGGCCAGGGACAGCGTATGGCTACACCTTC. This encodes CASRPGTAYGYTF.

This clonotype appeared a few times. The gene calls are TRBV5-1 and TRBJ1-2; no clear D gene. Between the trimmed V and J ends, which lost 0 bases and 6 bases, there was a span of 18 bases. CDR3 length: 16 amino acids. CDR1 SGHRS and CDR2 YFSETQ come from the germline V gene. The CDR3 sequence is CASSLGQTRSTDGYTF. CDR3 bases: TGCGCCAGCAGCTTGGGCCAAACTCGCAGTACGGATGGCTACACCTTC.

V and J are TRBV10-3 and TRBJ1-1; possibly TRBD1 for D (5 bases). Germline loops: CDR1 ENHRY, CDR2 SYGVKD. With 5 bases removed from V and 0 bases from J, the gap between germline ends came to 10 bases. The CDR3 contains 14 residues. The chain's CDR3 is CAISLGGVNTEAFF. Written as DNA, the CDR3 is TGTGCCATCAGTTTGGGGGGAGTGAACACTGAAGCTTTCTTT.

This clonotype was found a few times. The V and J genes are TRBV27 and TRBJ2-7; 10 nucleotides align to TRBD2. CDR1 and CDR2 from the germline V gene are MNHEY and SMNVEV (reference sequence). The CDR3 contains 15 residues. V gave up 0 bases and J gave up 3 bases; unmatched junction bases: 2. As DNA, the CDR3 is TGTGCCAGCAGTTTATCTTCTAGCGGGGGCTACGAGCAGTACTTC. This codes for CASSLSSSGGYEQYF.

CDR3 sequence reads: CASSQEGRVGREAFF. The CDR3 DNA reads as TGCGCCAGCAGCCAAGAGGGCAGGGTGGGGAGAGAAGCTTTCTTT. V is TRBV4-1 and J is TRBJ1-1; D is possibly TRBD1 (5 bases). This CDR3 is 15 amino acids long. Germline CDR1 MGHRA, CDR2 YSYEKL. The V end was cut by 0 bases, the J end by 8 bases, with 16 bases between.

The chain joins TRBV10-2 to TRBJ2-4; TRBD2 aligns across 10 bases. V shed 3 bases and J 9 bases; nucleotides not matched to a gene: 11. This CDR3 has 16 residues. The V gene's germline CDR1 is WSHSY and CDR2 SAAADI. The CDR3 loop is CASSETSGGAWGIQYF. CDR3 DNA: TGCGCCAGCAGTGAAACCAGCGGGGGGGCATGGGGCATTCAGTACTTC.

The J gene is TRBJ2-5, the V gene TRBV11-2; 9 nucleotides agree with TRBD1. The ends lost 4 bases at V and 5 bases at J; junction bases unmatched: 5. The CDR3 is made up of 14 amino acids. CDR1 is SGHAT and CDR2 is FQNNGV in the germline V gene. CDR3 bases: TGTGCCAGCAGCTCAGGGGGGACAGGGGAGACCCAGTACTTC. Amino acid sequence: CASSSGGTGETQYF.

This chain connects TRBV2 to TRBJ2-5; possible D gene TRBD2, 6 bases. CDR3 length: 13 residues. Trimming shortened V by 4 bases and J by 9 bases, and 15 bases separated the two germline ends. The germline gives CDR1 SNHLY, CDR2 FYNNEI. The CDR3 DNA reads as TGTGCCAGCAGTGGCCAGGATTGGGGGGCCCAGTACTTC. This codes for CASSGQDWGAQYF.

In this sample, this clonotype turned up a few times. The genes are TRBV4-1 and TRBJ2-7, with 7 bases fitting TRBD1. The V segment lost 4 bases and the J segment 4 bases; nucleotides outside the gene matches: 7. The length of the CDR3 is 14 residues. The V gene's germline CDR1 is MGHRA and CDR2 YSYEKL. The chain's CDR3 is CASSRDGRGYEQYF. CDR3 DNA sequence: TGCGCCAGCAGCCGAGACGGCAGGGGGTACGAGCAGTACTTC.

This clonotype came up a few times. This rearrangement joins TRBV7-9 to TRBJ2-1; 12 positions agree with TRBD2. CDR3 length equals 15 residues. Germline V CDR1 and CDR2: SEHNR, FQNEAQ (reference sequence). Trimming removed 5 bases from V and 3 bases from J; junction bases left unmatched: 2. CDR3 in amino acids: CASSPSGGVYNEQFF. CDR3 nucleotide sequence: TGTGCCAGCAGCCCTAGCGGGGGGGTCTACAATGAGCAGTTCTTC.